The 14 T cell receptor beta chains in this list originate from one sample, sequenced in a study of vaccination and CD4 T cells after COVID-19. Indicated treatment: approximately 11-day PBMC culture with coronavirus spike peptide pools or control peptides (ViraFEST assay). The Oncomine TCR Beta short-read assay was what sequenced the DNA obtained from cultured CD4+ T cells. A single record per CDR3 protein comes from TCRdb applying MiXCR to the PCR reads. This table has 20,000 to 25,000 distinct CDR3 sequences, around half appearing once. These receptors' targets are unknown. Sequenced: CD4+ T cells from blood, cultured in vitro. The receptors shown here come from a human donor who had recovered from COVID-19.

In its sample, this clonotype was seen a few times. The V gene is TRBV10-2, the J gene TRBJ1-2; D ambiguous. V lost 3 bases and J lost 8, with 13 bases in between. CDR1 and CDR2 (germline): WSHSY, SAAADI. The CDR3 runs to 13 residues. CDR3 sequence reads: CASSERARFGYTF. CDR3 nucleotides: TGCGCCAGCAGTGAAAGGGCGAGATTCGGCTACACCTTC.

DNA of the CDR3: TGTGCCAGCACCTCAGGGGTAGATACGCAGTATTTT. Amino acids: CASTSGVDTQYF. The chain recombines TRBV6-1 with TRBJ2-3, with a possible D match to TRBD1 (6 bases). The CDR3 totals 12 residues. Germline CDR1 MNHNS, CDR2 SASEGT. The ends were cut back, 7 bases at V and 5 bases at J, with 10 bases in the middle.

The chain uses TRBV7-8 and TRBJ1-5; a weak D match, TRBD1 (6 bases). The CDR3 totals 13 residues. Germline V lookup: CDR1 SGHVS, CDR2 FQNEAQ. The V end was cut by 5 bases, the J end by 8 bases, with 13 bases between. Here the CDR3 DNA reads TGTGCCAGCAGCACCGGGACATCGGAGCCCCAGCATTTT. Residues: CASSTGTSEPQHF.

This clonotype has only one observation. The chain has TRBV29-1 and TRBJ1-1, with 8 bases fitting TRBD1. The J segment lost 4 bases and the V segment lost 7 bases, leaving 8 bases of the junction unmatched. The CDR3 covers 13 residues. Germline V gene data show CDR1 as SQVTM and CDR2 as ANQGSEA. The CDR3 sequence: CSGGAGGGTEAFF. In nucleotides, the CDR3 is TGCAGCGGAGGGGCAGGGGGCGGCACTGAAGCTTTCTTT.

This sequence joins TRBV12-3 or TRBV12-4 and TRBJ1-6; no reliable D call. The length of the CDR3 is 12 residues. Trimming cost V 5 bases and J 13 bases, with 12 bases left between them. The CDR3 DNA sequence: TGTGCCAGCAGTGTGGCCTCATCCCCCCTCCACTTT. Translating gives CASSVASSPLHF.

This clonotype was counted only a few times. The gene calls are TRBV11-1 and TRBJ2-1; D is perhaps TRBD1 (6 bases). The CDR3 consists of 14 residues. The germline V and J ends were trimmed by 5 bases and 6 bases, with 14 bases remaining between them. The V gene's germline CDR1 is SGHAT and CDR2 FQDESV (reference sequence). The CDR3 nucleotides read TGTGCCAGCAGCCCCACTATAGGGGGCAATGAGCAGTTCTTC. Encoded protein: CASSPTIGGNEQFF.

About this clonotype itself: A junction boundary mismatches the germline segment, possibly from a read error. CDR3 bases: TGTGCCAGCAGAGAAGACAGAGATCAGCCCCAGCATTTT. This encodes CASREDRDQPQHF. The genes are TRBV2 and TRBJ1-5; D is possibly TRBD1 (5 bases). The CDR3 is made up of 13 amino acids. Germline lookup yields CDR1 SNHLY and CDR2 FYNNEI.

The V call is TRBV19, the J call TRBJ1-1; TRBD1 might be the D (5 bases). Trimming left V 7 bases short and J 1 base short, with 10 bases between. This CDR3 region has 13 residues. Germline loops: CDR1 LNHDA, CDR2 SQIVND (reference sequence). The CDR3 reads CASMARANTEAFF. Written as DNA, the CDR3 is TGTGCCAGTATGGCCAGGGCGAACACTGAAGCTTTCTTT. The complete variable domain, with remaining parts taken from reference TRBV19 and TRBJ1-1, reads DGGITQSPKYLFRKEGQNVTLSCEQNLNHDAMYWYRQDPGQGLRLIYYSQIVNDFQKGDIAEGYSVSREKKESFPLTVTSAQKNPTAFYLCASMARANTEAFFGQGTRLTVV.

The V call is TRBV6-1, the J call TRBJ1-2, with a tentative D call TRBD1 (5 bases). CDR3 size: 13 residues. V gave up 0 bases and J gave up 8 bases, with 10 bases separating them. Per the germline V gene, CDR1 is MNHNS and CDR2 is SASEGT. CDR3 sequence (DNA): TGTGCCAGCAGTGAAGCGGGGCAGAGAGGCTACACCTTC. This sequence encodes CASSEAGQRGYTF.

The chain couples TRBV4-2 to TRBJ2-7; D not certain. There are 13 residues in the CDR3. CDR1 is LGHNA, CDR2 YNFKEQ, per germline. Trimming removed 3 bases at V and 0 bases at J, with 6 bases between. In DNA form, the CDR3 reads TGTGCCAGCAGCCAGCGCGACTCCTACGAGCAGTACTTC. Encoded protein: CASSQRDSYEQYF.

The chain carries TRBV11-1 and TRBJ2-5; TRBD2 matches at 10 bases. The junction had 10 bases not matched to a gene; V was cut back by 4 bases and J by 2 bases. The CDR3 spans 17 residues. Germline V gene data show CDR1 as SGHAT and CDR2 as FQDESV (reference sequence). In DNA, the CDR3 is TGTGCCAGCAGCTCCTTAGCGGGAGGAGGTTGGCAAGAGACCCAGTACTTC. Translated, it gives CASSSLAGGGWQETQYF.

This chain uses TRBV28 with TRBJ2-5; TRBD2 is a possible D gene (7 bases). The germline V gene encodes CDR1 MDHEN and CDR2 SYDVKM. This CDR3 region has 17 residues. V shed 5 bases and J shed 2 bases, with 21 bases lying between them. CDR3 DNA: TGTGCCAGCAGTAGGGGGGGAGGACAGTTTATTCAAGAGACCCAGTACTTC. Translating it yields CASSRGGGQFIQETQYF. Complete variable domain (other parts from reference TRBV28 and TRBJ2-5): DVKVTQSSRYLVKRTGEKVFLECVQDMDHENMFWYRQDPGLGLRLIYFSYDVKMKEKGDIPEGYSVSREKKERFSLILESASTNQTSMYLCASSRGGGQFIQETQYFGPGTRLLVL.

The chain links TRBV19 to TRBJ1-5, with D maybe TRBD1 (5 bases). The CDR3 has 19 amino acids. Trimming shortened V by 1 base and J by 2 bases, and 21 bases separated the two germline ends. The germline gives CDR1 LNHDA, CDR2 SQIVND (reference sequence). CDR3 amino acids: CASSIANRIEGYGNQPQHF. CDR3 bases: TGTGCCAGTAGTATAGCGAACAGGATAGAGGGATATGGCAATCAGCCCCAGCATTTT.

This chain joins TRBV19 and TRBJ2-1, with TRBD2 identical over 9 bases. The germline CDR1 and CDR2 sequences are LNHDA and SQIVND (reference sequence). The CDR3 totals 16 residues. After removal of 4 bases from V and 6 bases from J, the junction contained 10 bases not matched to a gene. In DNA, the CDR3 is TGTGCCAGTAGTAGACGACTTGCGGGAGGGCCCAATGAGCAGTTCTTC. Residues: CASSRRLAGGPNEQFF.